The 20 T cell receptor beta chains presented below share a single source sample, sequenced in a study of cytomegalovirus exposure and HLA in healthy donors. The primer mix had 60 Vbeta and 13 Jbeta primers. TCRdb keeps only in-frame clones here, not all; method: immunoSEQ multiplex PCR. The data show over 100,000 clones, with 77% seen just once and about 4.3% held by the top ten. Sequencing was done on a sample of PBMCs. The receptors originated from a male donor in good health and CMV-seropositive.

The chain carries TRBV2 and TRBJ2-5; the match to TRBD1 covers 8 bases. With V trimmed by 0 bases and J by 3 bases, 12 bases remained unmatched. The CDR3 extends over 18 amino acids. Germline CDR1 SNHLY, CDR2 FYNNEI. The CDR3 loop reads CASSEASDREWVKETQYF. The CDR3 DNA sequence: TGTGCCAGCAGTGAAGCTTCGGACAGGGAGTGGGTCAAAGAGACCCAGTACTTC.

The J gene is TRBJ2-5, the V gene TRBV5-6; 9 nucleotides align to TRBD1. This CDR3 has 14 residues. The germline gives CDR1 SGHDT, CDR2 YYEEEE. V gave up 4 bases and J gave up 5 bases; unmatched junction bases: 6. CDR3 in amino acids: CASSQDRGEETQYF. CDR3 nucleotide sequence: TGTGCCAGCAGCCAAGACAGGGGGGAGGAGACCCAGTACTTC.

The chain has TRBV29-1 and TRBJ1-1, with no clear D. Germline V CDR1 and CDR2: SQVTM, ANQGSEA. Trimming took 5 bases from V and 0 from J, leaving 4 bases between them. There are 11 residues in the CDR3. CDR3 sequence: CSVPVNTEAFF. As DNA, the CDR3 is TGCAGCGTTCCAGTGAACACTGAAGCTTTCTTT.

V usage is TRBV11-2 and J usage is TRBJ2-2; a possible D gene is TRBD2 (6 bases). With 5 bases removed from V and 1 base from J, the gap between germline ends came to 11 bases. The germline V gene has CDR1 SGHAT and CDR2 FQNNGV. CDR3 size: 15 residues. CDR3 loop: CASSPGVVNTGELFF. The CDR3 DNA reads TGTGCCAGCAGCCCGGGGGTCGTGAACACCGGGGAGCTGTTTTTT.

The rearrangement joins TRBV9 to TRBJ1-6, with 8 bases that match TRBD1. This CDR3 is built from 16 residues. Germline V gene data show CDR1 as SGDLS and CDR2 as YYNGEE. V gave up 2 bases and J gave up 5 bases; unmatched junction bases: 6. The CDR3 DNA reads as TGTGCCAGCAGCGTCGGACAGGGCCTTAATAATTCACCCCTCCACTTT. Residues: CASSVGQGLNNSPLHF.

The chain couples TRBV23-1 to TRBJ2-7; 7 nucleotides align to TRBD1. TRBV23-1 qualifies as an ORF whose function is uncertain. This CDR3 is built from 14 residues. The J segment lost 0 bases and the V segment lost 2 bases, leaving 1 base of the junction unmatched. CDR3 in DNA: TGCGCCAGCAGTCAAGGGGACAGCTCCTACGAGCAGTACTTC. Its translation: CASSQGDSSYEQYF.

V gene TRBV19 combines with J gene TRBJ2-3; tentative D call: TRBD2 (7 bases). The CDR3 extends over 17 amino acids. V was pared by 5 bases and J by 0 bases, with 18 bases between. Germline V gene data show CDR1 as LNHDA and CDR2 as SQIVND (reference sequence). The CDR3 DNA is TGTGCCAGTAGTGCGTTCGGGGGGACACACAGCACAGATACGCAGTATTTT. Its translation: CASSAFGGTHSTDTQYF.

This clone was observed a handful of times. This chain joins TRBV27 and TRBJ1-1; 7 bases match TRBD1. The V gene end was trimmed by 0 bases and the J gene end by 1 base; junction bases not matched to a gene: 5. The CDR3 sequence is 16 residues long. Germline V gene sequence: CDR1 MNHEY, CDR2 SMNVEV (reference sequence). The CDR3 here is CASSLSPGTANTEAFF. The DNA of the CDR3 is TGTGCCAGCAGTTTATCCCCCGGGACAGCGAACACTGAAGCTTTCTTT.

Notes on this clone: The sample has other DNA sequences that encode this CDR3 too. The CDR3: CASSLEGGETQYF. In DNA, the CDR3 is TGTGCCAGCAGCTTGGAAGGCGGAGAGACCCAGTACTTC. The chain has TRBV7-9 and TRBJ2-5, with D uncertain. CDR3 length: 13 amino acids. V lost 3 bases and J 4 bases, leaving 9 bases between the germline ends. Germline lookup yields CDR1 SEHNR and CDR2 FQNEAQ (reference sequence). The whole variable domain, filled in from reference TRBV7-9 and TRBJ2-5, reads DTGVSQNPRHKITKRGQNVTFRCDPISEHNRLYWYRQTLGQGPEFLTYFQNEAQLEKSRLLSDRFSAERPKGSFSTLEIQRTEQGDSAMYLCASSLEGGETQYFGPGTRLLVL.

The chain is built from TRBV7-8 and TRBJ1-2; weak D call: TRBD1 (5 bases). This CDR3 has 14 amino acids. V lost 1 base to trimming and J lost 6 bases, with 12 bases between them. Germline V gene sequence: CDR1 SGHVS, CDR2 FQNEAQ. This CDR3 reads CASSLDPGRHGYTF. Written as DNA, the CDR3 is TGTGCCAGCAGCTTAGACCCAGGGAGGCATGGCTACACCTTC.

The chain has TRBV19 and TRBJ1-2; D might be TRBD1 (6 bases). This CDR3 is 11 amino acids long. The germline gives CDR1 LNHDA, CDR2 SQIVND (reference sequence). V lost 11 bases to trimming and J lost 3 bases, with 10 bases between them. The DNA for the CDR3 is TGTGCCGTCAAGGGGGACTATGGCTACACCTTC. This translates into CAVKGDYGYTF.

The chain joins TRBV5-4 to TRBJ1-3; no clear D. The CDR3 consists of 14 residues. Germline V CDR1 and CDR2: SGHNT, YYREEE (reference sequence). Trimming left V 3 bases short and J 2 bases short, with 9 bases between. CDR3 loop: CASSSRETGNTIYF. The CDR3 DNA reads as TGTGCCAGCAGCTCCCGGGAAACTGGAAACACCATATATTTT.

This clone was detected once. This CDR3 is CASKASGTRADTQYF. The DNA of the CDR3 is TGTGCCAGTAAGGCTAGCGGGACGCGGGCAGATACGCAGTATTTT. V and J are TRBV19 and TRBJ2-3; the match to TRBD2 covers 9 bases. V lost 7 bases and J lost 4; bases outside the gene matches: 9. The CDR3 contains 15 residues. CDR1 is LNHDA, CDR2 SQIVND, per germline (reference sequence).

The chain couples TRBV5-1 to TRBJ2-3; D possibly corresponds to TRBD2 (5 bases). From germline, CDR1 is SGHRS and CDR2 YFSETQ. This CDR3 spans 14 amino acids. V was trimmed by 6 bases and J by 5 bases, leaving 16 bases between them. CDR3 in amino acids: CASTRWGVEDTQYF. Here the CDR3 DNA reads TGCGCCAGCACAAGGTGGGGAGTAGAAGATACGCAGTATTTT.

The chain combines TRBV27 with TRBJ1-2; 9 bases align to TRBD1. CDR3 length: 17 amino acids. V lost 6 bases to trimming and J lost 7 bases; unmatched junction nucleotides: 18. CDR1 is MNHEY and CDR2 is SMNVEV in the germline V gene (reference sequence). CDR3 sequence: CASSLLGGTGPVRGYTF. Here the CDR3 DNA reads TGTGCCAGCAGCCTACTGGGCGGGACAGGGCCTGTCCGTGGCTACACCTTC.

The genes are TRBV19 and TRBJ2-7, with 8 bases aligning to TRBD1. Germline trimming cut 4 bases from V and 0 bases from J; bases unmatched to any gene: 8. Germline V lookup: CDR1 LNHDA, CDR2 SQIVND (reference sequence). CDR3 length: 16 residues. CDR3 residues: CASSTAGGSRSYEQYF. Written as DNA, the CDR3 is TGTGCCAGTAGTACCGCAGGGGGCTCCCGCTCCTACGAGCAGTACTTC.

The chain is built from TRBV6-1 and TRBJ2-2; 7 bases are a match to TRBD1. CDR1 and CDR2 (germline): MNHNS, SASEGT. V dropped 7 bases and J dropped 7; count of bases not matched to a gene: 9. There are 14 residues in the CDR3. In DNA, the CDR3 is TGTGCCAGCACTCAGGGCAGGGGGTTCGGGGAGCTGTTTTTT. Amino acids: CASTQGRGFGELFF.

The chain combines TRBV2 with TRBJ1-5; D perhaps matches TRBD1 (5 bases). CDR1 is SNHLY and CDR2 is FYNNEI in the germline V gene. The CDR3 loop spans 14 amino acids. The V end lost 7 bases, the J end lost 1 base, and 11 bases lay between the germline ends. CDR3 sequence (DNA): TGTGCCAGCATGGGGCAATTAAGCAATCAGCCCCAGCATTTT. Amino acids: CASMGQLSNQPQHF.

The genes are TRBV7-6 and TRBJ2-7, with TRBD2 matching 10 bases. This CDR3 has 16 amino acids. Looked up from germline, CDR1 is SGHVS and CDR2 is FNYEAQ. V shed 2 bases and J 4 bases; nucleotides not matched to a gene: 8. The CDR3 bases are TGTGCCAGCAGCTTAAGGGCTAGCGGGAGAGGGTACGAGCAGTACTTC. Protein: CASSLRASGRGYEQYF.

The CDR3 nucleotides are TGCGCCAGCAGCCGACAGTACAACACCGGGGAGCTGTTTTTT. Its translation is CASSRQYNTGELFF. This chain connects TRBV5-1 to TRBJ2-2, with a possible D match to TRBD1 (5 bases). V was clipped by 4 bases and J by 2 bases, with 9 bases between them. The CDR3 is 14 residues long. The germline V gene encodes CDR1 SGHRS and CDR2 YFSETQ. The complete variable domain, with remaining parts taken from reference TRBV5-1 and TRBJ2-2, reads KAGVTQTPRYLIKTRGQQVTLSCSPISGHRSVSWYQQTPGQGLQFLFEYFSETQRNKGNFPGRFSGRQFSNSRSEMNVSTLELGDSALYLCASSRQYNTGELFFGEGSRLTVL.